Below are 23 T cell receptor beta chains sequenced from a single sample in a study of blood T cell repertoires in COVID-19. The method was immunoSEQ multiplex PCR; TCRdb's version includes in-frame clones alone and lacks a portion of them. The data hold 350,000 to 450,000 clones, with approximately 89% observed a single time. The sequenced sample consisted of peripheral blood. These receptors were collected from a woman in her thirties or forties with COVID-19, enrolled during active disease.

The J gene is TRBJ1-2, the V gene TRBV10-3; D gene uncertain. The germline V and J ends were trimmed by 2 bases and 6 bases, with 10 bases remaining between them. The CDR3 has 13 amino acids. Germline assignment: CDR1 ENHRY and CDR2 SYGVKD. DNA of the CDR3: TGTGCCATCAGTGAGCAAGACATTAATGGCTACACCTTC. This sequence encodes CAISEQDINGYTF.

This clone was counted only a few times. The CDR3 sequence is CSASKGGGTEAFF. CDR3 sequence (DNA): TGCAGCGCCTCGAAGGGAGGGGGCACTGAAGCTTTCTTT. J is TRBJ1-1 and V is TRBV29-1, with a tentative D call TRBD1 (6 bases). The germline V and J ends were trimmed by 7 bases and 4 bases, with 16 bases remaining between them. Germline CDR1 is SQVTM and CDR2 is ANQGSEA. This CDR3 is built from 13 residues.

This chain links TRBV19 with TRBJ1-2; tentatively, D is TRBD1 (6 bases). Trimming cost V 5 bases and J 8 bases, with 12 bases left between them. The V gene's germline CDR1 is LNHDA and CDR2 SQIVND (reference sequence). This CDR3 is 12 amino acids long. In DNA, the CDR3 is TGTGCCAGTAGTGCGTACAGGGACGGCTACACCTTC. The encoded protein is CASSAYRDGYTF.

The chain employs TRBV29-1 and TRBJ1-4, with a weak D call TRBD1 (6 bases). This CDR3 is built from 13 residues. Germline V gene data show CDR1 as SQVTM and CDR2 as ANQGSEA. Trimming removed 6 bases at V and 4 bases at J, with 12 bases between. The CDR3 nucleotides are TGCAGCGTGGGGGGGCAGTATAATGAAAAACTGTTTTTT. Residues: CSVGGQYNEKLFF.

V is TRBV4-2 and J is TRBJ1-4; D is possibly TRBD1 (6 bases). Germline assignment: CDR1 LGHNA and CDR2 YNFKEQ. CDR3 length: 16 residues. Between the trimmed V and J ends, which lost 0 bases and 5 bases, there was a span of 13 bases. CDR3 nucleotides: TGTGCCAGCAGCCAAGAGCCCTCGGGGGGCAATGAAAAACTGTTTTTT. Translating it yields CASSQEPSGGNEKLFF.

The chain employs TRBV7-2 and TRBJ2-3, with D tentatively TRBD1 (6 bases). This CDR3 region has 15 residues. Trimming stripped 6 bases from V and 5 bases from J, with 18 bases between. The germline gives CDR1 SGHTA, CDR2 FQGNSA. CDR3 amino acids: CASSLREVGGDTQYF. The DNA of the CDR3 is TGTGCCAGCAGTCTTCGCGAGGTAGGGGGAGATACGCAGTATTTT.

The V call is TRBV5-1, the J call TRBJ1-2; a possible D gene is TRBD1 (6 bases). There are 15 residues in the CDR3. From germline, CDR1 is SGHRS and CDR2 YFSETQ. V dropped 3 bases and J dropped 8 bases, with 20 bases sitting between them. This chain's CDR3 is CASSSYWDTPGGYTF. The CDR3 bases are TGCGCCAGCAGCTCATATTGGGACACACCGGGGGGCTACACCTTC.

The rearrangement links TRBV7-8 to TRBJ1-2; possibly TRBD1 for D (5 bases). Germline-derived CDR1 and CDR2 are SGHVS and FQNEAQ. The CDR3 loop spans 14 amino acids. Trimming cost V 3 bases and J 7 bases, with 15 bases left between them. The CDR3 nucleotides read TGTGCCAGCAGCTTCTCGACGGGGGAAGGTGGCTACACCTTC. This sequence encodes CASSFSTGEGGYTF.

The V and J genes are TRBV7-8 and TRBJ1-1; the D gene is possibly TRBD1 (6 bases). The CDR3 runs to 18 residues. Trimming cost V 1 base and J 0 bases, with 18 bases left between them. Per germline, CDR1 SGHVS and CDR2 FQNEAQ. The CDR3 loop reads CASSLERQGNVVNTEAFF. CDR3 in DNA: TGTGCCAGCAGCTTAGAGAGGCAGGGGAATGTGGTGAACACTGAAGCTTTCTTT.

The chain couples TRBV9 to TRBJ2-1; TRBD2 matches 7 bases. Per germline, CDR1 SGDLS and CDR2 YYNGEE. This CDR3 contains 17 residues. After removal of 3 bases from V and 2 bases from J, the junction contained 11 bases not matched to a gene. DNA of the CDR3: TGTGCCAGCAGCGGGGTCGGTGCCAGCGGGGCCTACAATGAGCAGTTCTTC. Protein: CASSGVGASGAYNEQFF.

The chain carries TRBV11-3 and TRBJ2-3, with a tentative D call TRBD1 (6 bases). The V gene's germline CDR1 is SGHNT and CDR2 YENEEA. The CDR3 has 17 amino acids. V gave up 5 bases and J gave up 7 bases, with 25 bases separating them. CDR3 DNA sequence: TGTGCCAGCAGCCCTACAACCACCGGGACAACTCAAAATACGCAGTATTTT. Residues: CASSPTTTGTTQNTQYF. The whole variable domain, filled in from reference TRBV11-3 and TRBJ2-3, reads EAGVVQSPRYKIIEKKQPVAFWCNPISGHNTLYWYLQNLGQGPELLIRYENEEAVDDSQLPKDRFSAERLKGVDSTLKIQPAELGDSAVYLCASSPTTTGTTQNTQYFGPGTRLTVL.

CDR3 amino acids: CASNIFRVDEQFF. The CDR3, as DNA: TGTGCCAGCAACATATTTCGGGTCGATGAGCAGTTCTTC. This chain links TRBV13 with TRBJ2-1; no reliable D call. Germline values: CDR1 PRHDT, CDR2 FYEKMQ (reference sequence). The CDR3 runs 13 residues. The V gene lost 7 bases and the J gene lost 8 bases, with 15 bases spanning the gap. Variable domain in full (rest from reference TRBV13 and TRBJ2-1): AAGVIQSPRHLIKEKRETATLKCYPIPRHDTVYWYQQGPGQDPQFLISFYEKMQSDKGSIPDRFSAQQFSDYHSELNMSSLELGDSALYFCASNIFRVDEQFFGPGTRLTVL.

For this clone: The DNA is omitted, as the CDR3 cannot be located on it reliably, and the CDR3 follows TCRdb's listing. The gene calls are TRBV19 and TRBJ2-3; TRBD2, the D gene given by the table, was not confirmed from the DNA. A total of 13 residues make up the CDR3, ends included. Germline V gene sequence: CDR1 LNHDA, CDR2 SQIVND (reference sequence). The CDR3 region is CASTSGGTDTQYF.

The V gene is TRBV4-3, the J gene TRBJ1-2; tentatively, D is TRBD1 (6 bases). CDR3 length equals 14 residues. CDR1 and CDR2 from the germline V gene are LGHNA and YSLEER. Trimming pared 6 bases from V and 4 bases from J, leaving 15 bases between. The CDR3 DNA reads TGCGCCAGCAGTCCTTGGACAGCCGTCTATGGCTACACCTTC. Its protein is CASSPWTAVYGYTF.

Concerning this clone: At one boundary the junction diverges from the germline segment, which might be a read error. The J gene is TRBJ2-7, the V gene TRBV7-7; 8 bases fit TRBD1. This CDR3 region has 14 residues. Per germline, CDR1 SSHAT and CDR2 FNYEAQ (reference sequence). DNA for the CDR3: TGTGCTAGCAGCTATGGACAGGGTAACGACGAGCAGTACTTC. Amino acids: CASSYGQGNDEQYF.

This CDR3 is CASSVTGDRAEAFF. The DNA for the CDR3 is TGTGCCAGCAGCGTGACAGGGGATAGAGCTGAAGCTTTCTTT. The rearrangement links TRBV9 to TRBJ1-1, with 8 bases aligning to TRBD1. V shed 2 bases and J 6 bases; nucleotides not matched to a gene: 6. The CDR3 extends over 14 amino acids. Germline CDR1 is SGDLS and CDR2 is YYNGEE.

This rearrangement joins TRBV28 to TRBJ1-1, with D perhaps TRBD1 (6 bases). There are 15 residues in the CDR3. Trimming removed 8 bases from V and 5 bases from J, with 21 bases in between. Looked up from germline, CDR1 is MDHEN and CDR2 is SYDVKM. CDR3 loop: CASPRVEGGVTEAFF. In DNA, the CDR3 is TGTGCCAGCCCCAGGGTAGAAGGGGGAGTGACTGAAGCTTTCTTT.

This clone appeared a single time. The chain's CDR3 is CASSLYPAGTSEGETQYF. In nucleotides, the CDR3 is TGTGCCAGCAGTTTATATCCCGCGGGGACCTCCGAGGGGGAGACCCAGTACTTC. V gene TRBV27 combines with J gene TRBJ2-5; tentatively, D is TRBD2 (6 bases). The length of the CDR3 is 18 residues. V lost 1 base, J lost 5 bases, and 23 bases lay in between. The germline CDR1 and CDR2 sequences are MNHEY and SMNVEV (reference sequence).

The V and J genes are TRBV30 and TRBJ2-1; TRBD2 agrees at 13 bases. The CDR3 consists of 16 residues. Germline CDR1 reads GTSNPN; CDR2 reads SVGIG (reference sequence). The ends lost 0 bases at V and 8 bases at J; junction bases unmatched: 7. CDR3: CAWSVTSGRAWDEQFF. The CDR3 bases are TGTGCCTGGAGTGTTACTAGCGGGAGGGCCTGGGATGAGCAGTTCTTC.

V gene TRBV7-2 combines with J gene TRBJ2-7; TRBD2 matches 7 bases. Trimming cost V 2 bases and J 0 bases; bases outside gene matches: 4. CDR1 and CDR2 from the germline V gene are SGHTA and FQGNSA. This CDR3 has 15 residues. CDR3 loop: CASSLTSASSYEQYF. The CDR3, as DNA: TGTGCCAGCAGCTTAACTAGCGCCAGCTCCTACGAGCAGTACTTC.

This rearrangement joins TRBV30 to TRBJ1-2, with a tentative D call TRBD1 (6 bases). The V end was cut by 0 bases, the J end by 0 bases, with 11 bases between. The CDR3 is made up of 15 amino acids. In germline, CDR1 is GTSNPN, CDR2 SVGIG (reference sequence). CDR3 loop: CAWSVRQAANYGYTF. CDR3 nucleotides: TGTGCCTGGAGTGTCCGACAGGCAGCTAACTATGGCTACACCTTC. The whole variable domain, filled in from reference TRBV30 and TRBJ1-2, reads SQTIHQWPATLVQPVGSPLSLECTVEGTSNPNLYWYRQAAGRGLQLLFYSVGIGQISSEVPQNLSASRPQDRQFILSSKKLLLSDSGFYLCAWSVRQAANYGYTFGSGTRLTVV.

This clone came up once. The V gene is TRBV11-1, the J gene TRBJ2-3; the D gene is possibly TRBD2 (6 bases). Germline values: CDR1 SGHAT, CDR2 FQDESV (reference sequence). The CDR3 has 16 amino acids. V was clipped by 1 base and J by 2 bases, with 13 bases between them. CDR3 protein: CASSLGLREDTDTQYF. DNA of the CDR3: TGTGCCAGCAGCTTAGGATTGCGGGAAGACACAGATACGCAGTATTTT.

For this clone: Other DNA sequences in the same sample also yield this CDR3. This rearrangement joins TRBV28 to TRBJ1-2; tentatively, D is TRBD1 (6 bases). V was clipped by 3 bases and J by 4 bases, with 12 bases between them. The V gene's germline CDR1 is MDHEN and CDR2 SYDVKM. This CDR3 is 14 amino acids long. CDR3 loop: CASSLGGQGYGYTF. The CDR3 DNA follows: TGTGCCAGCAGTTTGGGGGGGCAAGGCTATGGCTACACCTTC.